Below, 24 T cell receptor beta chains from the same sample are listed, as sequenced in a study of graft-versus-host responses after intestinal transplantation. Their antigen targets remain unknown. Sequencing used immunoSEQ multiplex PCR; TCRdb keeps in-frame clones, though not all of them. The profile covers 85,000 to 90,000 clones, with roughly 92% appearing a single time and about 0.3% taken by the ten largest. This specimen was unstimulated CD4+ T cells sorted from spleen or lymph node cells, taken before intestinal transplant. The receptor set was obtained from a human donor who received an intestinal transplant.

The gene calls are TRBV19 and TRBJ2-4, with unresolved D. Trimming took off 2 bases at V and 1 base at J, with 6 bases between the two ends. This CDR3 is 14 amino acids long. Per the germline V gene, CDR1 is LNHDA and CDR2 is SQIVND (reference sequence). CDR3 sequence: CASSIIAAKNIQYF. For the CDR3, the DNA is TGTGCCAGTAGTATAATTGCTGCCAAAAACATTCAGTACTTC. The entire variable domain, with the rest obtained from reference TRBV19 and TRBJ2-4, is as follows: DGGITQSPKYLFRKEGQNVTLSCEQNLNHDAMYWYRQDPGQGLRLIYYSQIVNDFQKGDIAEGYSVSREKKESFPLTVTSAQKNPTAFYLCASSIIAAKNIQYFGAGTRLSVL.

This chain connects TRBV15 to TRBJ2-1, with D uncertain. The CDR3 runs to 11 residues. Germline V gives CDR1 LNHNV, CDR2 YYDKDF (reference sequence). DNA for the CDR3: TGTGCAATAAGCTCCTACAATGAGCAGTTCTTC. This sequence encodes CAISSYNEQFF.

This chain links TRBV2 with TRBJ1-4, with D unresolved. Trimming cost V 2 bases and J 8 bases, with 15 bases left between them. Germline V CDR1 and CDR2: SNHLY, FYNNEI. The CDR3 totals 15 residues. The DNA for the CDR3 is TGTGCCAGCAGTGAATCGGTCAGGTTTCGAGAAAAACTGTTTTTT. This codes for CASSESVRFREKLFF.

This clone was counted once. The CDR3 is CASSRGEAYTGELFF. The CDR3 DNA is TGTGCCAGCAGTAGGGGGGAGGCCTACACCGGGGAGCTGTTTTTT. V gene TRBV2 combines with J gene TRBJ2-2; D is possibly TRBD1 or TRBD2 (6 bases each). The CDR3 extends over 15 amino acids. Trimming cost V 5 bases and J 3 bases, with 13 bases left between them. Germline-derived CDR1 and CDR2 are SNHLY and FYNNEI.

The chain links TRBV7-2 to TRBJ2-1, with 7 bases identical to TRBD2. Germline CDR1 and CDR2: SGHTA and FQGNSA. CDR3 length equals 14 residues. J lost 8 bases, V lost 5 bases, and 9 bases had no gene match. The CDR3: CASSRSGGPHEQFF. CDR3 DNA sequence: TGTGCCAGCAGCCGATCGGGGGGACCCCATGAGCAGTTCTTC.

The V call is TRBV27, the J call TRBJ2-7, with 10 bases fitting TRBD1. Germline CDR1 MNHEY, CDR2 SMNVEV (reference sequence). The CDR3 extends over 16 amino acids. V lost 4 bases, J lost 1 base, and 7 bases stayed unmatched. In nucleotides, the CDR3 is TGTGCCAGCAGTTCATACGGGACAGGGGTTTCCTACGAGCAGTACTTC. It encodes CASSSYGTGVSYEQYF.

The chain links TRBV5-1 to TRBJ2-7; 10 bases agree with TRBD2. The germline V gene has CDR1 SGHRS and CDR2 YFSETQ. There are 14 residues in the CDR3. The ends lost 3 bases at V and 3 bases at J; junction bases unmatched: 3. The CDR3 loop is CASSSRTSGYEQYF. The DNA of the CDR3 is TGCGCCAGCAGCTCAAGGACTAGCGGCTACGAGCAGTACTTC.

This clone turned up a few times. The chain employs TRBV5-4 and TRBJ1-4, with D unresolved. The germline V gene encodes CDR1 SGHNT and CDR2 YYREEE (reference sequence). The CDR3 runs to 14 residues. The V and J ends lost 0 bases and 8 bases respectively, with 11 bases between them. The CDR3 reads CASSLASQQEKLFF. CDR3 nucleotides: TGTGCCAGCAGCTTGGCCAGTCAACAGGAAAAACTGTTTTTT.

The chain is built from TRBV27 and TRBJ2-5; D perhaps matches TRBD2 (5 bases). Germline lookup yields CDR1 MNHEY and CDR2 SMNVEV (reference sequence). The V gene lost 8 bases and the J gene lost 1 base, with 11 bases spanning the gap. The CDR3 has 13 residues. The CDR3 protein is CASRGLAQETQYF. The CDR3 DNA reads as TGTGCCAGCCGTGGGCTAGCCCAAGAGACCCAGTACTTC.

The gene calls are TRBV7-3 and TRBJ1-5; TRBD1 is a possible D gene (5 bases). Germline CDR1 is SGHTA and CDR2 is FQGTGA. Trimming removed 2 bases at V and 7 bases at J, with 9 bases between. The CDR3 runs 13 residues. The CDR3 loop reads CASSLAGGQPQHF. For the CDR3, the DNA is TGTGCCAGCAGCTTAGCCGGGGGACAGCCCCAGCATTTT.

The V and J genes are TRBV7-2 and TRBJ2-2; no firm D call. The CDR3 runs to 14 residues. The germline V gene encodes CDR1 SGHTA and CDR2 FQGNSA. The V end lost 1 base, the J end lost 4 bases, and 7 bases lay between the germline ends. The CDR3 region is CASSLVRATGELFF. In nucleotides, the CDR3 is TGTGCCAGCAGCTTAGTTCGGGCCACCGGGGAGCTGTTTTTT.

The V and J genes are TRBV29-1 and TRBJ1-4; TRBD1 is a possible D gene (5 bases). The CDR3 spans 15 residues. Germline loops: CDR1 SQVTM, CDR2 ANQGSEA. DNA of the CDR3: TGCAGTGCCACCTCAGGGTTGTTGGCTAATGAAAAACTGTTTTTT. Its protein product is CSATSGLLANEKLFF.

The J gene is TRBJ2-7, the V gene TRBV7-8, with 9 nucleotides matching TRBD1. This CDR3 is 15 amino acids long. V lost 4 bases, J lost 1 base, and 5 bases stayed unmatched. Germline CDR1 is SGHVS and CDR2 is FQNEAQ. The CDR3 sequence: CASSSRTGESYEQYF. The CDR3 bases are TGTGCCAGCAGCTCCCGGACAGGGGAGTCCTACGAGCAGTACTTC.

The chain joins TRBV9 to TRBJ1-3, with D unresolved. Germline V lookup: CDR1 SGDLS, CDR2 YYNGEE. The V end was cut by 0 bases, the J end by 3 bases, with 13 bases between. The CDR3 consists of 16 residues. The CDR3 reads CASSVGRGVGGNTIYF. DNA of the CDR3: TGTGCCAGCAGCGTAGGTCGGGGAGTAGGTGGAAACACCATATATTTT.

The gene calls are TRBV15 and TRBJ1-5; the D gene is possibly TRBD1 (5 bases). The CDR3 runs 14 residues. Germline V gives CDR1 LNHNV, CDR2 YYDKDF (reference sequence). The ends were cut back, 5 bases at V and 4 bases at J, with 12 bases in the middle. CDR3 nucleotides: TGTGCCACCAGCGCAGGGATCGGGAATCAGCCCCAGCATTTT. It specifies CATSAGIGNQPQHF.

CDR3 in DNA: TGTGCCAGCAGCCCTTCTGGGACAGGGGGCACAGATACGCAGTATTTT. Translated: CASSPSGTGGTDTQYF. The chain employs TRBV11-3 and TRBJ2-3; 10 bases agree with TRBD1. The germline CDR1 and CDR2 sequences are SGHNT and YENEEA. The length of the CDR3 is 16 residues. The trim removed 5 bases at V and 1 base at J, leaving 6 bases unmatched.

The chain employs TRBV4-1 and TRBJ2-2, with a weak D call TRBD1 (6 bases). Germline V CDR1 and CDR2: MGHRA, YSYEKL. With 6 bases removed from V and 4 bases from J, the gap between germline ends came to 15 bases. This CDR3 has 15 residues. The CDR3 DNA reads TGCGCCAGCAGGACGTCGCAGGGGAGCACCGGGGAGCTGTTTTTT. As protein: CASRTSQGSTGELFF.

The genes are TRBV29-1 and TRBJ2-3, with D perhaps given as TRBD1 or TRBD2 (5 bases each). Trimming cost V 7 bases and J 2 bases, with 16 bases left between them. The CDR3 has 14 residues. Germline CDR1 and CDR2: SQVTM and ANQGSEA. The CDR3: CSGFRDPSTDTQYF. The CDR3 DNA reads as TGCAGCGGCTTCCGGGACCCATCCACAGATACGCAGTATTTT.

This chain uses TRBV19 with TRBJ1-1; D possibly corresponds to TRBD1 (6 bases). This CDR3 is built from 16 residues. V was cut by 3 bases and J by 5 bases, with 19 bases left in between. Per germline, CDR1 LNHDA and CDR2 SQIVND (reference sequence). The CDR3 nucleotides are TGTGCCAGTAGTATCTCCTTTCATGGGGGCTATACTGAAGCTTTCTTT. Translated: CASSISFHGGYTEAFF.

CDR3 loop: CASSGLAGGTSYNEQFF. For the CDR3, the DNA is TGCGCCAGCAGTGGACTAGCGGGAGGGACCTCCTACAATGAGCAGTTCTTC. The chain has TRBV10-1 and TRBJ2-1; 14 bases fit TRBD2. CDR1 and CDR2 from the germline V gene are WNHNN and SYGVQD (reference sequence). V gave up 4 bases and J gave up 0 bases; unmatched junction bases: 2. This CDR3 contains 17 residues.

The chain employs TRBV2 and TRBJ2-7; D is unclear. V gave up 2 bases and J gave up 0 bases, with 5 bases separating them. CDR1 SNHLY and CDR2 FYNNEI come from the germline V gene. This CDR3 region has 13 residues. CDR3 coding DNA: TGTGCCAGCAGTGAAAGTACCTCCTACGAGCAGTACTTC. It codes for CASSESTSYEQYF.

The chain uses TRBV29-1 and TRBJ2-5, with D perhaps matching TRBD1 or TRBD2 (5 bases each). There are 14 residues in the CDR3. Trimming shortened V by 5 bases and J by 4 bases, and 17 bases separated the two germline ends. CDR1 and CDR2 (germline): SQVTM, ANQGSEA. The CDR3 protein is CSVNTGRLIETQYF. DNA of the CDR3: TGCAGCGTTAATACGGGACGTCTGATAGAGACCCAGTACTTC.

This chain uses TRBV2 with TRBJ1-5; no clear D. Germline CDR1 is SNHLY and CDR2 is FYNNEI. The CDR3 has 14 amino acids. V shed 4 bases and J shed 0 bases, with 7 bases lying between them. CDR3 sequence reads: CASSGTDSNQPQHF. In DNA, the CDR3 is TGTGCCAGCAGTGGGACTGATAGCAATCAGCCCCAGCATTTT.

The rearrangement uses TRBV5-1 and TRBJ2-5; TRBD1 or TRBD2 may be the D gene (5 bases each). Per germline, CDR1 SGHRS and CDR2 YFSETQ. The CDR3 runs 13 residues. With 4 bases removed from V and 0 bases from J, the gap between germline ends came to 7 bases. The CDR3 nucleotides are TGCGCCAGCAGCGGGACGGACCAAGAGACCCAGTACTTC. Its protein is CASSGTDQETQYF.